The 13 T cell receptor beta chains below come from one sample, sequenced in a study of blood T cell repertoires in COVID-19 (dated by TCRdb to between 2020 and 2021). Libraries came from the immunoSEQ multiplex PCR assay. Sourced from immuneACCESS, this table was stored by TCRdb with only in-frame sequences that have V and J called. A share of the clones is absent; for the studies checked, an unresolved V gene accounts for under half, and the remainder has no known explanation. The table for this sample lists tens of thousands of clones; more than 80% of them were counted only once. The ten largest make up 12% of the sample. Sequenced input: peripheral blood. All receptors come from a human donor in a cohort sampled during active COVID-19.

The chain joins TRBV25-1 to TRBJ1-4, with 7 bases that match TRBD1. The CDR3 runs 15 residues. Looked up from germline, CDR1 is MGHDK and CDR2 is SYGVNS. The V and J ends lost 4 bases and 8 bases, in that order; junction bases with no gene match: 10. The CDR3, as DNA: TGTGCCAGCAGTGCAAACAGGGGAGTGGGGGAAAAACTGTTTTTT. This sequence encodes CASSANRGVGEKLFF.

The chain has TRBV11-2 and TRBJ1-2; perhaps TRBD1 as D (6 bases). This CDR3 is built from 14 residues. Germline V gene lookup returns CDR1 SGHAT and CDR2 FQNNGV. V lost 5 bases to trimming and J lost 8 bases, with 18 bases between them. CDR3 protein: CASSLSRGDKGYTF. The CDR3, as DNA: TGTGCCAGCAGCCTTTCCAGGGGCGACAAGGGCTACACCTTC.

This rearrangement joins TRBV27 to TRBJ2-1; 7 bases are shared with TRBD2. The junction had 8 bases not matched to a gene; V was cut back by 10 bases and J by 2 bases. Germline-derived CDR1 and CDR2 are MNHEY and SMNVEV (reference sequence). The CDR3 totals 14 residues. The CDR3 DNA follows: TGTGCCACCCTTGGTGGGGGGGCCTACAATGAGCAGTTCTTC. As protein: CATLGGGAYNEQFF.

V is TRBV7-9 and J is TRBJ2-7; the match to TRBD2 covers 9 bases. Trimming cost V 3 bases and J 2 bases; bases outside gene matches: 5. Germline-derived CDR1 and CDR2 are SEHNR and FQNEAQ (reference sequence). CDR3 size: 15 residues. CDR3 coding DNA: TGTGCCAGCAGCTTCGGACTAGCGAATACCTACGAGCAGTACTTC. Residues: CASSFGLANTYEQYF.

This chain uses TRBV5-1 with TRBJ2-7; 12 positions agree with TRBD2. This CDR3 region has 15 residues. V shed 4 bases, J shed 4 bases, and the junction held 6 bases outside the gene matches. Germline V gene data show CDR1 as SGHRS and CDR2 as YFSETQ. The CDR3 DNA sequence: TGCGCCAGCAGCCAGACTAGCGGGAGTGCGTACGAGCAGTACTTC. Amino acid sequence: CASSQTSGSAYEQYF.

The J gene is TRBJ1-2, the V gene TRBV3-1 (or the pseudogene TRBV3-2); D call uncertain. CDR3 length: 13 residues. Trimming removed 0 bases at V and 2 bases at J, with 4 bases between. CDR1 is LGHDT and CDR2 is YNNKEL in the germline V gene (reference sequence). CDR3: CASSQDRNYGYTF. The CDR3 DNA reads as TGTGCCAGCAGCCAAGACAGGAACTATGGCTACACCTTC.

This sequence joins TRBV18 and TRBJ1-2; 7 nucleotides match TRBD1. Trimming at V came to 5 bases and at J to 3 bases, leaving 6 bases not matched to a gene. This CDR3 spans 14 amino acids. Germline CDR1 and CDR2: KGHSH and LQKENI. The CDR3 is CASSITGADYGYTF. CDR3 sequence (DNA): TGTGCCAGCTCAATCACAGGGGCGGACTATGGCTACACCTTC. Looking up the rest from reference TRBV18 and TRBJ1-2 gives the full variable domain: NAGVMQNPRHLVRRRGQEARLRCSPMKGHSHVYWYRQLPEEGLKFMVYLQKENIIDESGMPKERFSAEFPKEGPSILRIQQVVRGDSAAYFCASSITGADYGYTFGSGTRLTVV.

V is TRBV18 and J is TRBJ1-2; a weak D match, TRBD1 (6 bases). The CDR3 is 14 amino acids. Germline V gene data show CDR1 as KGHSH and CDR2 as LQKENI. Trimming shortened V by 2 bases and J by 4 bases, and 11 bases separated the two germline ends. CDR3: CASSPAGAGYGYTF. CDR3 in DNA: TGTGCCAGCTCACCAGCAGGGGCGGGCTATGGCTACACCTTC.

The J gene is TRBJ2-5, the V gene TRBV5-1; 8 nucleotides line up with TRBD1. The CDR3 is made up of 15 amino acids. Per germline, CDR1 SGHRS and CDR2 YFSETQ. J lost 6 bases, V lost 0 bases, and 7 bases had no gene match. Here the CDR3 DNA reads TGCGCCAGCAGCTTGGAGGACAGGGAGAAACAGACCCAGTACTTC. As protein: CASSLEDREKQTQYF.

The gene calls are TRBV18 and TRBJ2-6; D gene unclear. V lost 2 bases and J 0 bases, leaving 8 bases between the germline ends. The CDR3 covers 16 residues. Germline loops: CDR1 KGHSH, CDR2 LQKENI. DNA for the CDR3: TGTGCCAGCTCACCAGGTGTCAGCTCTGGGGCCAACGTCCTGACTTTC. Translation: CASSPGVSSGANVLTF.

The CDR3 region is CASSFTGQGVTEAFF. CDR3 nucleotide sequence: TGCGCCAGCAGCTTCACCGGACAGGGAGTGACTGAAGCTTTCTTT. This chain uses TRBV5-1 with TRBJ1-1; 8 bases agree with TRBD1. J was trimmed by 5 bases and V by 2 bases; bases with no gene match: 8. Germline assignment: CDR1 SGHRS and CDR2 YFSETQ. The CDR3 has 15 amino acids.

The rearrangement uses TRBV5-4 and TRBJ1-2; 7 positions agree with TRBD1. Trimming removed 2 bases from V and 7 bases from J; junction bases left unmatched: 5. The CDR3 is 13 amino acids. Per the germline V gene, CDR1 is SGHNT and CDR2 is YYREEE (reference sequence). The CDR3 sequence is CASSFQGGSGYTF. CDR3 sequence (DNA): TGTGCCAGCAGCTTTCAGGGGGGATCTGGCTACACCTTC. The entire variable domain, with the rest obtained from reference TRBV5-4 and TRBJ1-2, is as follows: ETGVTQSPTHLIKTRGQQVTLRCSSQSGHNTVSWYQQALGQGPQFIFQYYREEENGRGNFPPRFSGLQFPNYSSELNVNALELDDSALYLCASSFQGGSGYTFGSGTRLTVV.

The V call is TRBV6-1, the J call TRBJ2-1; 11 nucleotides align to TRBD2. This CDR3 contains 20 residues. CDR1 MNHNS and CDR2 SASEGT come from the germline V gene. After removal of 1 base from V and 0 bases from J, the junction contained 11 bases not matched to a gene. CDR3 amino acids: CASSEDLAGGTVSSYNEQFF. The CDR3 bases are TGTGCCAGCAGTGAAGACTTAGCGGGAGGGACGGTGAGCTCCTACAATGAGCAGTTCTTC.